The clone carrying this T cell receptor (beta chain) was seen a handful of times. V gave up 2 bases and J gave up 6 bases, with 10 bases separating them. Germline lookup yields CDR1 SGHTA and CDR2 FQGNSA. This CDR3 is 13 amino acids long. The sample is drawn from a study of technical replicates of blood from several donors. The table came from immunoSEQ multiplex PCR; TCRdb's copy has only in-frame clones and leaves some out. The sample has 74,000 or so clones, roughly 93% seen once. The clonotype was recovered from a human donor in good health. Sequenced input: T cells isolated from PBMCs. This rearrangement joins TRBV7-2 to TRBJ1-2, with unresolved D. CDR3: CASSLTGVDGYTF. The DNA of the CDR3 is TGTGCCAGCAGCTTAACGGGAGTGGATGGCTACACCTTC.